The 13 T cell receptor beta chains in this list originate from one sample, sequenced in a study of cytotoxic CD8 clonotypes in ibrutinib-treated CLL. Repertoires were generated with immunoSEQ multiplex PCR, while TCRdb's copy carries only in-frame clones and drops some. The sample lists hundreds of thousands of clones, about three quarters occurring once. The sample was PBMCs, taken after 24 months of ibrutinib treatment. These receptor sequences come from a human donor with chronic lymphocytic leukemia.

The chain employs TRBV6-1 and TRBJ1-5; 9 bases are shared with TRBD1. Germline V CDR1 and CDR2: MNHNS, SASEGT. Losses at the gene ends were 2 bases for V and 5 bases for J; bases not matched to a gene: 4. The CDR3 loop spans 15 amino acids. The CDR3 here is CASSEWGTGYQPQHF. As DNA, the CDR3 is TGTGCCAGCAGTGAATGGGGGACAGGGTATCAGCCCCAGCATTTT.

This chain connects TRBV19 to TRBJ2-2; D call uncertain. Looked up from germline, CDR1 is LNHDA and CDR2 is SQIVND (reference sequence). The ends were cut back, 5 bases at V and 3 bases at J, with 13 bases in the middle. The length of the CDR3 is 15 residues. The chain's CDR3 is CASSPRQGYTGELFF. CDR3 in DNA: TGTGCCAGTAGTCCGCGACAAGGATACACCGGGGAGCTGTTTTTT.

The chain employs TRBV10-3 and TRBJ2-7, with 10 bases that match TRBD2. J was trimmed by 4 bases and V by 10 bases; bases with no gene match: 10. Germline V gene lookup returns CDR1 ENHRY and CDR2 SYGVKD. The CDR3 totals 14 residues. CDR3 amino acids: CATRTSGDLYEQYF. In DNA form, the CDR3 reads TGTGCCACCAGGACTAGCGGAGATCTTTACGAGCAGTACTTC.

This clone is a singleton in its sample. The gene calls are TRBV19 and TRBJ1-3; 7 bases line up with TRBD1. Germline V lookup: CDR1 LNHDA, CDR2 SQIVND (reference sequence). The ends lost 5 bases at V and 0 bases at J; junction bases unmatched: 7. This CDR3 contains 16 residues. The CDR3 region is CASSSGWTGSGNTIYF. In DNA form, the CDR3 reads TGTGCCAGTAGTTCGGGCTGGACAGGCTCTGGAAACACCATATATTTT.

The rearrangement joins TRBV28 to TRBJ2-3; tentative D call: TRBD2 (5 bases). This CDR3 comprises 15 residues. Germline V gives CDR1 MDHEN, CDR2 SYDVKM. Trimming stripped 7 bases from V and 1 base from J, with 15 bases between. The CDR3 nucleotides are TGTGCCAGCATTGAGGGAGCCGGCGGCACAGATACGCAGTATTTT. Translated: CASIEGAGGTDTQYF.

This clone showed up just a few times. The chain joins TRBV10-3 to TRBJ2-1; 11 bases align to TRBD2. V was clipped by 4 bases and J by 7 bases; unmatched bases: 6. The CDR3 runs 15 residues. Germline V CDR1 and CDR2: ENHRY, SYGVKD. CDR3 in amino acids: CAISGVAGGPNEQFF. DNA of the CDR3: TGTGCCATCAGTGGCGTAGCGGGAGGGCCTAATGAGCAGTTCTTC.

The chain carries TRBV2 and TRBJ1-2, with D perhaps TRBD1 (6 bases). The germline V and J ends were trimmed by 5 bases and 4 bases, with 14 bases remaining between them. Germline assignment: CDR1 SNHLY and CDR2 FYNNEI. The CDR3 is made up of 14 amino acids. CDR3 DNA sequence: TGTGCCAGCAGTCCAAATTCAGGGGTCTATGGCTACACCTTC. Amino acid sequence: CASSPNSGVYGYTF.

V gene TRBV9 combines with J gene TRBJ1-2; D possibly corresponds to TRBD1 (5 bases). CDR3 length: 15 residues. The V gene lost 1 base and the J gene lost 1 base, with 11 bases spanning the gap. Per germline, CDR1 SGDLS and CDR2 YYNGEE. CDR3 sequence reads: CASSVSHDSNYGYTF. The CDR3 nucleotides are TGTGCCAGCAGCGTATCGCACGACAGTAACTATGGCTACACCTTC.

This clone occurred once. The rearrangement links TRBV5-1 to TRBJ2-7; 8 positions agree with TRBD2. Germline V gene sequence: CDR1 SGHRS, CDR2 YFSETQ. With V trimmed by 2 bases and J by 4 bases, 5 bases remained unmatched. The CDR3 runs 14 residues. The CDR3 nucleotides read TGCGCCAGCAGCTTCTGGGGCGGGAGGTACGAGCAGTACTTC. It codes for CASSFWGGRYEQYF.

The rearrangement uses TRBV27 and TRBJ2-1, with 11 bases identical to TRBD2. V dropped 6 bases and J dropped 8; count of bases not matched to a gene: 6. The CDR3 consists of 14 residues. Germline CDR1 is MNHEY and CDR2 is SMNVEV (reference sequence). DNA for the CDR3: TGTGCCAGCAGCTCACTAGCGGGAGACCATGAGCAGTTCTTC. Translated, it gives CASSSLAGDHEQFF.

This clone was seen a few times. The rearrangement uses TRBV29-1 and TRBJ2-1, with 10 bases aligning to TRBD2. This CDR3 has 16 residues. Germline V gene sequence: CDR1 SQVTM, CDR2 ANQGSEA. The J segment lost 2 bases and the V segment lost 4 bases, leaving 8 bases of the junction unmatched. The CDR3 sequence: CSVGSRLAGTYNEQFF. The CDR3 DNA reads as TGCAGCGTTGGATCCCGACTAGCGGGCACCTACAATGAGCAGTTCTTC.

The chain is built from TRBV6-6 and TRBJ2-7; 9 nucleotides agree with TRBD2. V trimming: 7 bases; J trimming: 0 bases; junction bases outside the gene matches: 7. Germline CDR1 and CDR2: MNHNY and SVGAGI (reference sequence). The CDR3 covers 15 residues. The CDR3 DNA sequence: TGTGCCAGCACCGTAGCGGGGGTCAGCTCCTACGAGCAGTACTTC. Its protein is CASTVAGVSSYEQYF.

The chain has TRBV2 and TRBJ2-6; no firm D call. The CDR3 totals 13 residues. Per germline, CDR1 SNHLY and CDR2 FYNNEI. The germline V and J ends were trimmed by 7 bases and 2 bases, with 6 bases remaining between them. The CDR3 DNA follows: TGTGCCAGCACCCAGACTGGGGCCAACGTCCTGACTTTC. Encoded protein: CASTQTGANVLTF.